This T cell receptor beta chain is from a study of Graves' ophthalmopathy and Graves' hyperthyroidism. Study results and caveats: As the model predicted ophthalmopathy progression, it achieved a sensitivity of approximately 65% and a specificity of approximately 72%.

There are many counts of this clonotype. Its antigen is not identified. Active ophthalmopathy (CAS at least 3, NOSPECS at least 4), lasting under 3 months. No donor had other autoimmune disease, uncontrolled infection, pregnancy or lactation. Each diagnosis was determined on the basis of clinical symptoms, serum thyroxine, TRAb, thyroid ultrasound and orbital computed tomography. The CDR3 contains 14 residues. Trimming took off 5 bases at V and 4 bases at J, with 11 bases between the two ends. CDR1 is LNHDA, CDR2 SQIVND, per germline (reference sequence). Amplifying from RNA transcripts, the study obtained TCR beta CDR3 regions. The workflow started with a first-round RT-PCR run with HTBI primers and then moved on to a second-round multiplex PCR. MiXCR was run by TCRdb on the multiplex PCR reads, yielding one entry per CDR3 protein. Among 200,000 to 250,000 distinct CDR3 sequences listed, roughly 21% were seen once.

The clonotype originates from a woman in her fifties or sixties with Graves' ophthalmopathy. The V gene is TRBV19, the J gene TRBJ2-2; unclear D gene. Sequencing input: peripheral blood. Written as DNA, the CDR3 is TGTGCCAGTAGTGTGGAGCCCCGCACCGGGGAGCTGTTTTTT. Translation gives CASSVEPRTGELFF.